Listed below are T cell receptor beta chains from one sample, sequenced in a study of early stage breast cancer tumors. Clones were read by immunoSEQ multiplex PCR, and TCRdb kept only the in-frame ones, dropping some. This sample has about 72,000 clones; more than 65% occur once, and the top ten carry 3.5%. The material sequenced was blood. Receptor source: a person in their sixties or seventies with breast cancer. Each CDR3 is given without its conserved first and last residue. A D gene is named only where the DNA matches it firmly.

>TRBD2|TRBJ2-3|TRBV5-1
ASSFQREDTQY
>.|TRBJ2-3|TRBV4-3
ASSQGRDTQY
>.|TRBJ2-2|TRBV5-4
ASSLDRNTGELF
>TRBD2|TRBJ2-7|TRBV13
ASSPPGTSGSSYEQY
>.|TRBJ2-2|TRBV18
ASSPPQGRGTGELF
>.|TRBJ2-1|TRBV28
ASSYSGPRNEQF
>TRBD1|TRBJ2-5|TRBV28
ASSLWTGGTQETQY
>.|TRBJ2-1|TRBV6-1
ASSEKHWGSRNNEQF
>TRBD2|TRBJ2-5|TRBV5-1
ASSRAGEGETQY
>.|TRBJ1-4|TRBV7-9
ASRGIGGASNEKLF
>.|TRBJ1-4|TRBV28
ASSFWQGTSLGVLREKLF
>.|TRBJ2-3|TRBV7-2
ASSLQGGDTQY
>.|TRBJ2-2|TRBV18
ASSVTPTGELF
>.|TRBJ2-3|TRBV10-3
AIRADLTDTQY
>TRBD1|TRBJ1-1|TRBV5-1
ASSLGGTGDGAF
>.|TRBJ2-1|TRBV28
ASRGIRGHNEQF
>.|TRBJ2-1|TRBV9
ASSVEMSSYNEQF
>TRBD1|TRBJ1-5|TRBV9
ASSLGTGDSNQPQH
>TRBD2|TRBJ2-3|TRBV6-5
ASSGGADTQY
>TRBD1|TRBJ1-2|TRBV18
ASSASGTGEVGYT
>TRBD2|TRBJ2-5|TRBV9
ASSSGPAGGQETQY
>.|TRBJ1-2|TRBV5-3
ARRHRAYGYT
>.|TRBJ1-5|TRBV29-1
SVNLGLGQPQH
>.|TRBJ2-1|TRBV25-1
ASSAMVSSYNEQF
>.|TRBJ2-3|TRBV6-5
ASSLQADTQY
>.|TRBJ1-5|TRBV7-9
ASSLGAINQPQH
>.|TRBJ2-2|TRBV18
ASSPQTTGELF
>TRBD2|TRBJ2-7|TRBV6-6
ASLSSGAIEQY
>.|TRBJ1-3|TRBV9
ASSDISGNTIY
>.|TRBJ1-5|TRBV5-1
ASSFGSNQPQH
>.|TRBJ1-6|TRBV27
ASSGTAFRPLH
>.|TRBJ2-1|TRBV11-2
ASSLAGRNRNEQF
>.|TRBJ2-5|TRBV2
ASSEASSTRWTQY
>.|TRBJ2-7|TRBV4-1
ASSQELQRQVPRSYEQY
>.|TRBJ2-1|TRBV27
ASSSPRGQIYNEQF
>.|TRBJ1-4|TRBV11-2
ASSAGTTRLNEKLF
>TRBD2|TRBJ2-1|TRBV5-5
ASSWAGGSSYNEQF
>.|TRBJ2-2|TRBV10-3
AISDVGTGELF
>TRBD1|TRBJ2-5|TRBV7-2
ASSVQGAPETQY
>.|TRBJ1-3|TRBV27
ASSFRGDGNTIY
>TRBD2|TRBJ2-1|TRBV7-3
ASSPGDSGGNERF
>.|TRBJ1-1|TRBV7-8
ASSQGGRTEAF
>.|TRBJ2-2|TRBV19
ASSIAEGGELF
>.|TRBJ2-2|TRBV30
AWNRAGELF
>.|TRBJ1-1|TRBV27
ASSPDPKGNTEAF
>TRBD1|TRBJ1-5|TRBV6-5
ATGQGEQPQH
>.|TRBJ2-7|TRBV12-5
ANRWVGTPFYEQY
>TRBD1|TRBJ2-7|TRBV23-1
ASSPKDRPAYEQY
>.|TRBJ2-1|TRBV6-6
AFGVRGVNEQF
>.|TRBJ2-2|TRBV19
ASSIRPRGTGELF
>TRBD1|TRBJ1-6|TRBV7-2
ASSLRGQTSSSYNSPLH
>TRBD2|TRBJ2-7|TRBV28
ASSLFPAGGPWEQY
>.|TRBJ1-2|TRBV5-1
ASSLEGMNYGYT
>TRBD2|TRBJ2-7|TRBV15
ATSSPSGLYEQY
>.|TRBJ1-4|TRBV18
ASSPRGQGEKLF
>TRBD2|TRBJ2-1|TRBV7-9
ASSPGLAPYNEQF
>.|TRBJ1-1|TRBV5-1
ASSLAFRAGTEAF
>.|TRBJ2-2|TRBV7-2
ASSQGLRAGELF
>TRBD1|TRBJ1-1|TRBV7-9
AGFGTDNLGAF
>.|TRBJ1-1|TRBV6-4
ASSAFTDLEAF